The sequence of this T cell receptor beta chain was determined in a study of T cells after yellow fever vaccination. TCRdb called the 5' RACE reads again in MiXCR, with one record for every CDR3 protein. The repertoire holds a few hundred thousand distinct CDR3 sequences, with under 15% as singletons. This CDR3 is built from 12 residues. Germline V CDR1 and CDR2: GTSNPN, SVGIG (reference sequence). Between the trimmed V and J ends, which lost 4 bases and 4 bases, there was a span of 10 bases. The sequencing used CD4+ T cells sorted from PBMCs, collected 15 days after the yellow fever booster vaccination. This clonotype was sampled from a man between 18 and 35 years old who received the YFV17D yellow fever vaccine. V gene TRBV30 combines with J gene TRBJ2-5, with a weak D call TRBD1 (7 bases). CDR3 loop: CAWTQGGETQYF. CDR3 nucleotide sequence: TGTGCCTGGACTCAGGGGGGAGAGACCCAGTACTTC.